The subject of this entry is one TCR beta chain. Its cognate antigen is unknown. Primers for the PCR totalled 60 Vbeta and 13 Jbeta. Assay: immunoSEQ multiplex PCR; the TCRdb copy retains only in-frame clones and omits some. The table has 60,000 to 85,000 clones, 70% to 85% seen once; the top ten hold about an eighth. Germline loops: CDR1 SGHVS, CDR2 FNYEAQ. With 8 bases removed from V and 1 base from J, the gap between germline ends came to 11 bases. This CDR3 spans 13 amino acids. The data stem from a study of cytomegalovirus exposure and HLA in healthy donors. Whole-study context: As released early, the data held about 85 million unique TCRs from HLA-typed donors.

Unrecorded immune exposures were likely, despite nominal health at sampling. Study-wide points: Per a prior analysis, the majority of TCR beta V segments were productive roughly 90% or roughly 30% of the time.

The sequenced sample consisted of PBMCs. The chain is built from TRBV7-6 and TRBJ1-1, with D possibly matching TRBD1 (6 bases). The receptor was derived from a human donor in good health. The CDR3 loop reads CASGQGGNTEAFF. CDR3 DNA: TGTGCCAGCGGTCAAGGGGGGAACACTGAAGCTTTCTTT.